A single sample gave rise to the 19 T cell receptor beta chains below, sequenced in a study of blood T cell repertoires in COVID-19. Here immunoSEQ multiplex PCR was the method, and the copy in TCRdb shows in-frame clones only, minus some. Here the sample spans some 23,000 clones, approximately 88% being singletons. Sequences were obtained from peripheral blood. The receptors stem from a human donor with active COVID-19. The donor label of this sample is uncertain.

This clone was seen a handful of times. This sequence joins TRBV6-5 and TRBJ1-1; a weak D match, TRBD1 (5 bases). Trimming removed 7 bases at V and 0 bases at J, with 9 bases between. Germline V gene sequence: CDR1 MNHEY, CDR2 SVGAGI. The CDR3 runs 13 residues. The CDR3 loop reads CASTQGLNTEAFF. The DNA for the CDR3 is TGTGCCAGCACCCAGGGTCTGAACACTGAAGCTTTCTTT.

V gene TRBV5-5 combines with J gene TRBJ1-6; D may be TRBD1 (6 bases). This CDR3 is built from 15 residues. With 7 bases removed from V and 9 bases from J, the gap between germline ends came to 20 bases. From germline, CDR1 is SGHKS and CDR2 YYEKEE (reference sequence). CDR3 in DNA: TGTGCCAGCGGAAGCAGGGGCGAGGGGAGTTCACCCCTCCACTTT. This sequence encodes CASGSRGEGSSPLHF.

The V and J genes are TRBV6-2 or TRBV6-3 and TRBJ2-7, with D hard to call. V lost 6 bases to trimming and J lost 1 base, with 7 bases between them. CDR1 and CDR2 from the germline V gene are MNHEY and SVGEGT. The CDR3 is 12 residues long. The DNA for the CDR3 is TGTGCCAGCAGCCGCACATCCTACGAGCAGTACTTC. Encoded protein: CASSRTSYEQYF.

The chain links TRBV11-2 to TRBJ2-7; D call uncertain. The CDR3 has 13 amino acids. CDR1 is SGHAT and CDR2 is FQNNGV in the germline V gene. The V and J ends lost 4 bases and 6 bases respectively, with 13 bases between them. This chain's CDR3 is CASSSARSGEQYF. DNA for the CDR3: TGTGCCAGCAGCTCTGCCCGGTCTGGCGAGCAGTACTTC.

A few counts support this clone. Here the CDR3 reads CASSENREQFF. CDR3 coding DNA: TGTGCCAGCAGCGAAAACAGGGAGCAGTTCTTC. This rearrangement joins TRBV11-2 to TRBJ2-1; TRBD1 is a possible D gene (5 bases). Trimming pared 5 bases from V and 10 bases from J, leaving 9 bases between. CDR3 length: 11 residues. CDR1 SGHAT and CDR2 FQNNGV come from the germline V gene.

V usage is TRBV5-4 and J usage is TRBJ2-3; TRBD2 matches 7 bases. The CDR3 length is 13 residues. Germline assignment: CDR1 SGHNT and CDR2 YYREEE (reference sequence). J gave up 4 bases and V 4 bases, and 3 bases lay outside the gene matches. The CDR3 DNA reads TGTGCCAGCAGCGCGGGGGACCCAGATACGCAGTATTTT. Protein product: CASSAGDPDTQYF.

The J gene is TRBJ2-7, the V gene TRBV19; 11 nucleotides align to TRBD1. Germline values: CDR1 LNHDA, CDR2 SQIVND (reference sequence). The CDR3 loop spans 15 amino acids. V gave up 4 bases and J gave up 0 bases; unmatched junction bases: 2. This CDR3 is CASSTGTGGSYEQYF. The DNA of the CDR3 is TGTGCCAGTAGTACCGGGACAGGGGGCTCCTACGAGCAGTACTTC.

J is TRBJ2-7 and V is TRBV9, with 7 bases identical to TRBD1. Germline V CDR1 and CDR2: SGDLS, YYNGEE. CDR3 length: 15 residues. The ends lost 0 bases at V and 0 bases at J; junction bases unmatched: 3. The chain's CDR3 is CASSVGTGPSYEQYF. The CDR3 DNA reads TGTGCCAGCAGCGTAGGGACAGGTCCCTCCTACGAGCAGTACTTC.

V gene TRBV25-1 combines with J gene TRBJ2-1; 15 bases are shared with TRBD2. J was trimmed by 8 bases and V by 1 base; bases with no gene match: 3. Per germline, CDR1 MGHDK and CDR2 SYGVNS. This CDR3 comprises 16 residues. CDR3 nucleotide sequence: TGTGCCAGCAGTGAATGGGGACTAGCGGGAGGCTATGAGCAGTTCTTC. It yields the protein CASSEWGLAGGYEQFF.

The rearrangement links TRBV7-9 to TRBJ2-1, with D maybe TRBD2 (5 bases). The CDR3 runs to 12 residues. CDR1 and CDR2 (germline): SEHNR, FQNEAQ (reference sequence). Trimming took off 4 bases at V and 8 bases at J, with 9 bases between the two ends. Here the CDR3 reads CASSSYSDEQFF. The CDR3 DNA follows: TGTGCCAGCAGCTCGTATAGCGATGAGCAGTTCTTC.

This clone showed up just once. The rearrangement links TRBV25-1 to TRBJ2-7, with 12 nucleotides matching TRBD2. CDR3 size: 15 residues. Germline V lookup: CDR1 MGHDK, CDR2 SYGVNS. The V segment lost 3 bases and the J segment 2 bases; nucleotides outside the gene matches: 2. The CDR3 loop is CASSDRTSGAYEQYF. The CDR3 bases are TGTGCCAGCAGTGATAGGACTAGCGGGGCCTACGAGCAGTACTTC.

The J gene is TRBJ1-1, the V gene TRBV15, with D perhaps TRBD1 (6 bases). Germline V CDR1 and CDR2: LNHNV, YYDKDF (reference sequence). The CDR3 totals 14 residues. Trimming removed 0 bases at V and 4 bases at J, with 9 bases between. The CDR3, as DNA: TGTGCCACCAGCAGAGATCTAGGGGGCACTGAAGCTTTCTTT. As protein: CATSRDLGGTEAFF.

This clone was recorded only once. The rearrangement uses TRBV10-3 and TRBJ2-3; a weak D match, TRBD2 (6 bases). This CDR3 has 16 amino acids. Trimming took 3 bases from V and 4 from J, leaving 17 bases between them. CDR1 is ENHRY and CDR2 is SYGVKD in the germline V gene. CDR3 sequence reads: CAISEPDRGEADTQYF. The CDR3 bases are TGTGCCATCAGTGAACCCGACCGAGGGGAGGCAGATACGCAGTATTTT.

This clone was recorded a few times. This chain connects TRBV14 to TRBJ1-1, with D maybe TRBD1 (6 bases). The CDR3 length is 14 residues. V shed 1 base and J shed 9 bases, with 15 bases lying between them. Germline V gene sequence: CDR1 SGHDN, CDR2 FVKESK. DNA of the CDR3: TGTGCCAGCAGCCAAGGGCGGACAGCAATCAAAGCTTTCTTT. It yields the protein CASSQGRTAIKAFF. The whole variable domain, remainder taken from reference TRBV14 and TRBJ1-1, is EAGVTQFPSHSVIEKGQTVTLRCDPISGHDNLYWYRRVMGKEIKFLLHFVKESKQDESGMPNNRFLAERTGGTYSTLKVQPAELEDSGVYFCASSQGRTAIKAFFGQGTRLTVV.

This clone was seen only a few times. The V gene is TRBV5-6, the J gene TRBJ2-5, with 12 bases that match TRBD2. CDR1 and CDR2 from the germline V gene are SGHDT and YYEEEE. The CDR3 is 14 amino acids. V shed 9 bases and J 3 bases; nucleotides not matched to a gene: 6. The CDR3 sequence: CATLRLAGEETQYF. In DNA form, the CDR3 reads TGTGCCACCTTACGACTAGCGGGAGAAGAGACCCAGTACTTC.

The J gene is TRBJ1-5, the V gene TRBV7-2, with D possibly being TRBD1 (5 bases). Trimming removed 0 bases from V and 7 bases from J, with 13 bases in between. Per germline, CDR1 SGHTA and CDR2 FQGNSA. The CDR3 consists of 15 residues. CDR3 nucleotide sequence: TGTGCCAGCAGCTTAGCATGGGACTTAGGGCAGCCCCAGCATTTT. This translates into CASSLAWDLGQPQHF.

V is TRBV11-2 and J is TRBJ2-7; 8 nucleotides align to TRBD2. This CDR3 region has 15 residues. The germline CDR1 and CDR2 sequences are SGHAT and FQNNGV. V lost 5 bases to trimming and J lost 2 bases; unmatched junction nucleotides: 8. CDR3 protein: CASSAQSGSAYEQYF. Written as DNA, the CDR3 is TGTGCCAGCAGCGCGCAAAGCGGGAGCGCCTACGAGCAGTACTTC.

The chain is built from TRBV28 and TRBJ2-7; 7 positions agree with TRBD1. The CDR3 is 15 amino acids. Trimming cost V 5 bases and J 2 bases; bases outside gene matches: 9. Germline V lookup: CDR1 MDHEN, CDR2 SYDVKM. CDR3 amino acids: CASSRPGTETYEQYF. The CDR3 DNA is TGTGCCAGCAGTCGTCCCGGGACAGAAACCTACGAGCAGTACTTC.

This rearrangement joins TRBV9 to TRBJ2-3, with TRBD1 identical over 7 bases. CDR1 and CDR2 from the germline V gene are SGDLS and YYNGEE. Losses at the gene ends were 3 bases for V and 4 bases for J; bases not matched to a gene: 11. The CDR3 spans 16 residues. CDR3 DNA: TGTGCCAGCAGCGCTGGTCGACAGGGTAATGCAGATACGCAGTATTTT. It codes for CASSAGRQGNADTQYF.